This T cell receptor (beta chain) was retrieved from a study of blood T cell repertoires in COVID-19. Study overall: Some COVID-19 samples were acute and others convalescent; all came from the United States, Italy and Spain. T cells, B-cell-depleted T cells, or PBMCs provided the cDNA or gDNA that served as material.

Per the original methods: Reference gene primer amplification gave estimated nucleated cell counts. TCRdb keeps only in-frame clones here, not all; method: immunoSEQ multiplex PCR. Clone size and the V and J calls come from that table; the DNA yielded D and trimming. Of 95,000 to 100,000 clones listed, roughly 85% were seen once; the top ten hold around 2%. Trimming cost V 0 bases and J 6 bases, with 16 bases left between them. This CDR3 has 15 residues. Germline V lookup: CDR1 SGHRS, CDR2 YFSETQ. This TCR was sampled from a woman in her 70s with active or convalescent COVID-19. The chain links TRBV5-1 to TRBJ2-7; D possibly corresponds to TRBD2 (6 bases). Sequenced sample: peripheral blood. The CDR3 spells CASSLGWGDESEQYF. CDR3 bases: TGCGCCAGCAGCTTGGGGTGGGGGGATGAGTCCGAGCAGTACTTC.